The 31 T cell receptor beta chains below all came from one sample that was sequenced in a study of cytomegalovirus exposure and HLA in healthy donors. The PCR was carried out with 60 Vbeta primers and 13 Jbeta primers. Some clones are missing from TCRdb's copy, which holds only in-frame ones; the method was immunoSEQ multiplex PCR. The sample includes about 120,000 clones, over 60% seen only once; the top ten take about 7.7%. Input material: PBMCs. These receptors all come from a man aged 18 to 29 in good health and CMV-seropositive.

This clone showed up just a few times. The chain links TRBV19 to TRBJ2-7; 9 bases map to TRBD1. The CDR3 spans 13 residues. CDR1 is LNHDA, CDR2 SQIVND, per germline (reference sequence). V shed 10 bases, J shed 0 bases, and the junction held 4 bases outside the gene matches. The CDR3 nucleotides read TGTGCCATCGGGACAGGGAGCTCCTACGAGCAGTACTTC. Protein: CAIGTGSSYEQYF.

V usage is TRBV10-2 and J usage is TRBJ1-1, with 7 bases that match TRBD1. The germline CDR1 and CDR2 sequences are WSHSY and SAAADI. The CDR3 runs 14 residues. V lost 6 bases, J lost 2 bases, and 6 bases stayed unmatched. The CDR3 bases are TGCGCCAGCAGAGCAGGGGACAGTAACACTGAAGCTTTCTTT. Its protein product is CASRAGDSNTEAFF.

This chain links TRBV5-1 with TRBJ2-6; TRBD1 is a possible D gene (5 bases). Trimming removed 4 bases at V and 0 bases at J, with 17 bases between. Germline lookup yields CDR1 SGHRS and CDR2 YFSETQ. The CDR3 spans 18 residues. The CDR3 DNA is TGCGCCAGCAGCGCTGGACACAGGAGAAACTCTGGGGCCAACGTCCTGACTTTC. Its translation: CASSAGHRRNSGANVLTF.

This sequence joins TRBV7-2 and TRBJ1-2, with D perhaps TRBD1 (5 bases). This CDR3 contains 15 residues. Per germline, CDR1 SGHTA and CDR2 FQGNSA. Between the trimmed V and J ends, which lost 5 bases and 4 bases, there was a span of 17 bases. CDR3 loop: CASSPAGAASYGYTF. DNA for the CDR3: TGTGCCAGCAGCCCCGCTGGGGCAGCTAGCTATGGCTACACCTTC.

The chain joins TRBV5-5 to TRBJ1-2; D might be TRBD1 (5 bases). The germline V and J ends were trimmed by 0 bases and 4 bases, with 19 bases remaining between them. The CDR3 runs to 17 residues. Germline V lookup: CDR1 SGHKS, CDR2 YYEKEE (reference sequence). The CDR3 protein is CASSLGTRQPIAYGYTF. CDR3 sequence (DNA): TGTGCCAGCAGCTTGGGAACCCGACAGCCAATCGCCTATGGCTACACCTTC.

This chain joins TRBV10-1 and TRBJ1-3; 8 bases map to TRBD1. The CDR3 sequence is 14 residues long. J lost 0 bases, V lost 9 bases, and 4 bases had no gene match. Germline V gene data show CDR1 as WNHNN and CDR2 as SYGVQD (reference sequence). In DNA form, the CDR3 reads TGCGCCAGACTGGACAGGGTCTCTGGAAACACCATATATTTT. Amino acids: CARLDRVSGNTIYF.

The chain is built from TRBV5-1 and TRBJ2-3; the match to TRBD2 covers 10 bases. Trimming at V came to 4 bases and at J to 3 bases, leaving 11 bases not matched to a gene. The CDR3 is 17 residues long. The germline CDR1 and CDR2 sequences are SGHRS and YFSETQ. CDR3 in amino acids: CASSRAELAGSTDTQYF. Here the CDR3 DNA reads TGCGCCAGCAGCCGTGCGGAACTAGCGGGGTCTACAGATACGCAGTATTTT.

The chain combines TRBV6-1 with TRBJ1-4, with D possibly matching TRBD1 (6 bases). The V end was cut by 2 bases, the J end by 0 bases, with 7 bases between. The CDR3 has 15 residues. CDR1 and CDR2 from the germline V gene are MNHNS and SASEGT. For the CDR3, the DNA is TGTGCCAGCAGTGAACAGGGGACAACTAATGAAAAACTGTTTTTT. Its translation: CASSEQGTTNEKLFF.

The chain is built from TRBV11-2 and TRBJ2-7; 12 positions agree with TRBD1. There are 17 residues in the CDR3. Germline CDR1 reads SGHAT; CDR2 reads FQNNGV. V shed 5 bases, J shed 1 base, and the junction held 9 bases outside the gene matches. CDR3 nucleotide sequence: TGTGCCAGCAGCCCCGGGACAGGGGGCCTTGAATCCTACGAGCAGTACTTC. Its protein product is CASSPGTGGLESYEQYF.

J is TRBJ1-6 and V is TRBV27; D may be TRBD1 (6 bases). This CDR3 is built from 15 residues. Trimming shortened V by 3 bases and J by 5 bases, and 11 bases separated the two germline ends. Germline-derived CDR1 and CDR2 are MNHEY and SMNVEV (reference sequence). CDR3 in DNA: TGTGCCAGCAGTTTCCGCCAGGGGAATAATTCACCCCTCCACTTT. Amino acid sequence: CASSFRQGNNSPLHF.

This chain connects TRBV9 to TRBJ1-1; 8 bases agree with TRBD1. This CDR3 is built from 14 residues. The germline gives CDR1 SGDLS, CDR2 YYNGEE. The trim removed 4 bases at V and 4 bases at J, leaving 6 bases unmatched. The CDR3 loop is CASSRTGWATEAFF. The CDR3 DNA follows: TGTGCCAGCAGCCGGACAGGGTGGGCCACTGAAGCTTTCTTT.

This clone showed up just a few times. The chain joins TRBV5-1 to TRBJ1-3; TRBD1 is a possible D gene (5 bases). From germline, CDR1 is SGHRS and CDR2 YFSETQ. V was cut by 4 bases and J by 2 bases, with 16 bases left in between. CDR3 size: 16 residues. CDR3 nucleotides: TGCGCCAGCAGCCCGGGACTCACGGGGGCTGGAAACACCATATATTTT. Translated, it gives CASSPGLTGAGNTIYF.

Only a few counts were recorded for this clone. This rearrangement joins TRBV28 to TRBJ2-7; 8 bases match TRBD1. This CDR3 is built from 16 residues. Germline lookup yields CDR1 MDHEN and CDR2 SYDVKM. Trimming at V came to 6 bases and at J to 0 bases, leaving 10 bases not matched to a gene. The CDR3 region is CASSSPGQGLSYEQYF. CDR3 coding DNA: TGTGCCAGCAGCTCACCCGGACAGGGCCTCTCCTACGAGCAGTACTTC.

The genes are TRBV5-6 and TRBJ2-3; maybe TRBD1 (5 bases). Germline assignment: CDR1 SGHDT and CDR2 YYEEEE. Trimming removed 4 bases at V and 0 bases at J, with 12 bases between. This CDR3 is built from 15 residues. DNA for the CDR3: TGTGCCAGCAGCGCAGGGTGGGCCAGCACAGATACGCAGTATTTT. Translating gives CASSAGWASTDTQYF. Looking up the rest from reference TRBV5-6 and TRBJ2-3 gives the full variable domain: DAGVTQSPTHLIKTRGQQVTLRCSPKSGHDTVSWYQQALGQGPQFIFQYYEEEERQRGNFPDRFSGHQFPNYSSELNVNALLLGDSALYLCASSAGWASTDTQYFGPGTRLTVL.

This chain joins TRBV2 and TRBJ2-7; possible D gene TRBD1, 5 bases. This CDR3 is 13 amino acids long. Germline CDR1 reads SNHLY; CDR2 reads FYNNEI. V was pared by 2 bases and J by 3 bases, with 8 bases between. DNA of the CDR3: TGTGCCAGCAGTGAACAGGGATACTACGAGCAGTACTTC. Amino acids: CASSEQGYYEQYF. Full variable domain (rest looked up from reference TRBV2 and TRBJ2-7): EPEVTQTPSHQVTQMGQEVILRCVPISNHLYFYWYRQILGQKVEFLVSFYNNEISEKSEIFDDQFSVERPDGSNFTLKIRSTKLEDSAMYFCASSEQGYYEQYFGPGTRLTVT.

V and J are TRBV28 and TRBJ2-2; 8 positions match TRBD1. The V gene end was trimmed by 2 bases and the J gene end by 5 bases; junction bases not matched to a gene: 13. CDR3 length: 18 residues. From germline, CDR1 is MDHEN and CDR2 SYDVKM. The DNA of the CDR3 is TGTGCCAGCAGTTTAGCTTCGAGGACAGGGAGAGGAACCGGGGAGCTGTTTTTT. It yields the protein CASSLASRTGRGTGELFF.

This chain joins TRBV28 and TRBJ1-4, with 12 bases identical to TRBD1. The CDR3 extends over 17 amino acids. V was clipped by 2 bases and J by 0 bases; unmatched bases: 1. The germline CDR1 and CDR2 sequences are MDHEN and SYDVKM. CDR3 sequence: CASSLRDRGPTNEKLFF. CDR3 nucleotides: TGTGCCAGCAGTTTAAGGGACAGGGGGCCAACTAATGAAAAACTGTTTTTT. Full variable domain (missing parts from reference TRBV28 and TRBJ1-4): DVKVTQSSRYLVKRTGEKVFLECVQDMDHENMFWYRQDPGLGLRLIYFSYDVKMKEKGDIPEGYSVSREKKERFSLILESASTNQTSMYLCASSLRDRGPTNEKLFFGSGTQLSVL.

The table lists this clone with a few counts. The rearrangement links TRBV2 to TRBJ2-5; TRBD1 is a possible D gene (5 bases). CDR1 and CDR2 (germline): SNHLY, FYNNEI. Trimming shortened V by 6 bases and J by 1 base, and 15 bases separated the two germline ends. The CDR3 covers 15 residues. The CDR3: CASRATGLRQETQYF. The DNA of the CDR3 is TGTGCCAGCAGAGCTACAGGATTGCGCCAAGAGACCCAGTACTTC.

This clone appeared a few times. V usage is TRBV6-1 and J usage is TRBJ2-7, with no clear D. There are 12 residues in the CDR3. CDR1 is MNHNS, CDR2 SASEGT, per germline. V shed 3 bases and J shed 6 bases, with 9 bases lying between them. The CDR3 DNA follows: TGTGCCAGCAGTGACGGTTGGGCCGAGCAGTACGTC. Translation: CASSDGWAEQYV.

The chain employs TRBV7-3 and TRBJ2-1; 9 bases fit TRBD2. Unmatched junction bases numbered 3, after V lost 1 base and J lost 2 bases. There are 16 residues in the CDR3. Per germline, CDR1 SGHTA and CDR2 FQGTGA. CDR3 sequence reads: CASSLSRGGAYNEQFF. CDR3 bases: TGTGCCAGCAGCTTAAGTCGCGGGGGGGCCTACAATGAGCAGTTCTTC.

The rearrangement joins TRBV5-1 to TRBJ1-2, with 8 bases identical to TRBD1. V shed 1 base, J shed 8 bases, and the junction held 4 bases outside the gene matches. Germline-derived CDR1 and CDR2 are SGHRS and YFSETQ. The CDR3 runs to 13 residues. For the CDR3, the DNA is TGCGCCAGCAGCTTGTGGACAGGGTACGGCTACACCTTC. Translation gives CASSLWTGYGYTF. Supplemented by reference TRBV5-1 and TRBJ1-2, the full variable domain reads KAGVTQTPRYLIKTRGQQVTLSCSPISGHRSVSWYQQTPGQGLQFLFEYFSETQRNKGNFPGRFSGRQFSNSRSEMNVSTLELGDSALYLCASSLWTGYGYTFGSGTRLTVV.

The rearrangement links TRBV9 to TRBJ1-6, with no clear D. CDR1 and CDR2 (germline): SGDLS, YYNGEE. The CDR3 is made up of 15 amino acids. V was trimmed by 0 bases and J by 10 bases, leaving 14 bases between them. The chain's CDR3 is CASSVAMGGGSPLHF. CDR3 in DNA: TGTGCCAGCAGCGTAGCTATGGGAGGAGGGTCACCCCTCCACTTT. The full variable domain, with the rest looked up from reference TRBV9 and TRBJ1-6, is DSGVTQTPKHLITATGQRVTLRCSPRSGDLSVYWYQQSLDQGLQFLIQYYNGEERAKGNILERFSAQQFPDLHSELNLSSLELGDSALYFCASSVAMGGGSPLHFGNGTRLTVT.

The chain carries TRBV10-2 and TRBJ2-1, with 9 positions matching TRBD2. This CDR3 has 13 amino acids. Germline CDR1 reads WSHSY; CDR2 reads SAAADI. The V gene end was trimmed by 6 bases and the J gene end by 5 bases; junction bases not matched to a gene: 2. The CDR3 coding sequence is TGCGCCAGCAGGGCTAGCGGGGACAATGAGCAGTTCTTC. Translated: CASRASGDNEQFF.

This clone has only a few counts. CDR3 nucleotides: TGTGCCAGCAGTTTAAGGGGACAGGGCTATCAGCCCCAGCATTTT. Encoded protein: CASSLRGQGYQPQHF. V and J are TRBV27 and TRBJ1-5; 9 bases are shared with TRBD1. Germline trimming cut 2 bases from V and 5 bases from J; bases unmatched to any gene: 4. CDR1 MNHEY and CDR2 SMNVEV come from the germline V gene (reference sequence). This CDR3 contains 15 residues.

This chain joins TRBV6-5 and TRBJ2-5, with a weak D call TRBD2 (6 bases). Looked up from germline, CDR1 is MNHEY and CDR2 is SVGAGI. Trimming shortened V by 4 bases and J by 5 bases, and 14 bases separated the two germline ends. The CDR3 has 14 amino acids. The CDR3 DNA is TGTGCCAGCAGTTCGGAGGGGACGAGTGAGACCCAGTACTTC. Translated: CASSSEGTSETQYF.

The chain recombines TRBV13 with TRBJ2-2; 12 nucleotides line up with TRBD2. Looked up from germline, CDR1 is PRHDT and CDR2 is FYEKMQ (reference sequence). The CDR3 is 15 residues long. V shed 3 bases and J 7 bases; nucleotides not matched to a gene: 3. The DNA of the CDR3 is TGTGCCAGCAGCTTTGGGACTAGCGGGTACGGGGAGCTGTTTTTT. It codes for CASSFGTSGYGELFF.

This chain uses TRBV10-2 with TRBJ2-7, with D perhaps TRBD1 (5 bases). Germline CDR1 WSHSY, CDR2 SAAADI. This CDR3 is built from 16 residues. V was cut by 10 bases and J by 4 bases, with 26 bases left in between. The CDR3 sequence: CAIIMPFPRQYYEQYV. The DNA of the CDR3 is TGCGCCATCATAATGCCGTTCCCGAGACAGTATTACGAGCAGTACGTC.

The rearrangement joins TRBV14 to TRBJ1-6; no clear D gene. The V gene's germline CDR1 is SGHDN and CDR2 FVKESK. Trimming took off 2 bases at V and 1 base at J, with 12 bases between the two ends. This CDR3 has 17 residues. This CDR3 reads CASSQRGRGSYNSPLHF. DNA for the CDR3: TGTGCCAGCAGCCAAAGAGGGCGGGGATCCTATAATTCACCCCTCCACTTT.

On this clone: Other DNA variants within this sample encode the same CDR3. This chain connects TRBV5-1 to TRBJ2-2; 8 bases are shared with TRBD1. Germline trimming cut 4 bases from V and 0 bases from J; bases unmatched to any gene: 8. Germline-derived CDR1 and CDR2 are SGHRS and YFSETQ. There are 17 residues in the CDR3. The CDR3 loop reads CASSLQGGFANTGELFF. For the CDR3, the DNA is TGCGCCAGCAGCCTACAGGGGGGCTTCGCGAACACCGGGGAGCTGTTTTTT.

In its sample, this clone was seen a few times. V usage is TRBV4-1 and J usage is TRBJ1-1; D perhaps matches TRBD1 (6 bases). Germline CDR1 reads MGHRA; CDR2 reads YSYEKL. This CDR3 has 17 amino acids. V was pared by 1 base and J by 4 bases, with 19 bases between. CDR3 in amino acids: CASSQAVQGRLGTEAFF. The CDR3 DNA reads as TGCGCCAGCAGCCAAGCGGTACAGGGAAGACTTGGCACTGAAGCTTTCTTT.

This chain uses TRBV5-1 with TRBJ1-1; D remains unclear. Germline CDR1 reads SGHRS; CDR2 reads YFSETQ. CDR3 length equals 15 residues. With 4 bases removed from V and 6 bases from J, the gap between germline ends came to 19 bases. Here the CDR3 reads CASSRGSGQIPEAFF. The DNA for the CDR3 is TGCGCCAGCAGCCGGGGATCAGGTCAGATCCCTGAAGCTTTCTTT.